A single sample gave rise to the 30 T cell receptor beta chains below, sequenced in a study of blood T cell repertoires in COVID-19 (dated by TCRdb to about 2020). The library was generated by the immunoSEQ multiplex PCR assay. TCRdb retrieved this table from immuneACCESS and kept in-frame rearrangements only. Not all clones are present; in checked studies, unresolved V genes account for under half, and no reason is known for the remainder. For this sample there are about 240,000 clones; approximately 90% appear just once. The ten largest account for approximately 4.2% of the sample. Sequencing input: PBMCs or T cells enriched from blood (not recorded which). These receptors were collected from a young woman who had recovered from COVID-19.

The chain recombines TRBV3-1 (or the pseudogene TRBV3-2) with TRBJ2-7; D remains ambiguous. The CDR3 is 12 residues long. The germline gives CDR1 LGHDT, CDR2 YNNKEL (reference sequence). Between the trimmed V and J ends, which lost 1 base and 5 bases, there was a span of 6 bases. For the CDR3, the DNA is TGTGCCAGCAGCCAAGGAACAGACGAGCAGTACTTC. Translated, it gives CASSQGTDEQYF.

In its sample, this clone was seen a few times. This rearrangement joins TRBV7-8 to TRBJ1-5; weak D call: TRBD1 (6 bases). With 1 base removed from V and 3 bases from J, the gap between germline ends came to 7 bases. Germline values: CDR1 SGHVS, CDR2 FQNEAQ. The length of the CDR3 is 14 residues. CDR3 loop: CASSLDRANQPQHF. The CDR3 DNA is TGTGCCAGCAGCTTAGACAGGGCCAATCAGCCCCAGCATTTT.

The chain employs TRBV7-3 and TRBJ2-1; 11 bases line up with TRBD1. In germline, CDR1 is SGHTA, CDR2 FQGTGA. This CDR3 has 15 amino acids. V was clipped by 3 bases and J by 8 bases; unmatched bases: 6. The CDR3: CASSLNGQGADEQFF. Written as DNA, the CDR3 is TGTGCCAGCAGCTTGAATGGACAGGGGGCCGATGAGCAGTTCTTC.

This chain links TRBV5-6 with TRBJ2-7, with TRBD2 identical over 14 bases. Germline V gene data show CDR1 as SGHDT and CDR2 as YYEEEE. The CDR3 has 16 residues. Unmatched junction bases numbered 7, after V lost 4 bases and J lost 4 bases. The CDR3: CASSTGLAGVRYEQYF. The CDR3 nucleotides are TGTGCCAGCAGCACGGGACTAGCGGGAGTTAGATACGAGCAGTACTTC.

This clone was detected a few times. The chain links TRBV30 to TRBJ1-4, with 7 nucleotides matching TRBD1. The ends lost 3 bases at V and 14 bases at J; junction bases unmatched: 21. This CDR3 region has 16 residues. Germline V gene data show CDR1 as GTSNPN and CDR2 as SVGIG (reference sequence). The CDR3 is CAWSHFTGTENEGLFF. The CDR3 bases are TGTGCCTGGAGCCATTTCACCGGGACAGAAAACGAAGGGCTGTTTTTT.

The chain joins TRBV7-3 to TRBJ1-2, with D perhaps matching TRBD1 (6 bases). Per germline, CDR1 SGHTA and CDR2 FQGTGA. The CDR3 sequence is 14 residues long. Trimming took off 5 bases at V and 1 base at J, with 11 bases between the two ends. DNA for the CDR3: TGTGCCAGCAGCAAGGGGACAAATAACTATGGCTACACCTTC. As protein: CASSKGTNNYGYTF.

The chain carries TRBV6-2 or TRBV6-3 and TRBJ2-2; maybe TRBD1 (6 bases). CDR3 size: 19 residues. V lost 2 bases, J lost 1 base, and 20 bases lay in between. Per the germline V gene, CDR1 is MNHEY and CDR2 is SVGEGT. The CDR3: CASSYNSFTSGENTGELFF. CDR3 bases: TGTGCCAGCAGTTACAACTCCTTCACGTCAGGGGAGAACACCGGGGAGCTGTTTTTT.

This rearrangement joins TRBV7-2 to TRBJ1-5, with 9 bases that match TRBD1. The CDR3 spans 14 residues. With V trimmed by 4 bases and J by 6 bases, 4 bases remained unmatched. CDR1 and CDR2 from the germline V gene are SGHTA and FQGNSA. This chain's CDR3 is CASSWGQGTQPQHF. Here the CDR3 DNA reads TGTGCCAGCAGCTGGGGACAGGGAACTCAGCCCCAGCATTTT.

This clone was recorded once. The chain combines TRBV28 with TRBJ1-3; D perhaps matches TRBD1 (6 bases). CDR3 length: 16 residues. Trimming left V 5 bases short and J 4 bases short, with 18 bases between. Germline CDR1 reads MDHEN; CDR2 reads SYDVKM. The CDR3 protein is CASSLPQGRGGNTIYF. DNA for the CDR3: TGTGCCAGCAGTCTTCCTCAGGGGAGAGGCGGAAACACCATATATTTT.

The chain uses TRBV28 and TRBJ1-1, with 11 nucleotides matching TRBD1. The CDR3 runs 14 residues. Germline CDR1 MDHEN, CDR2 SYDVKM. J lost 10 bases, V lost 5 bases, and 9 bases had no gene match. The CDR3 nucleotides read TGTGCCAGCAGTCCGACCGGGACAGGGGGTCGAGCTTTCTTT. Its translation is CASSPTGTGGRAFF. Full variable domain (rest looked up from reference TRBV28 and TRBJ1-1): DVKVTQSSRYLVKRTGEKVFLECVQDMDHENMFWYRQDPGLGLRLIYFSYDVKMKEKGDIPEGYSVSREKKERFSLILESASTNQTSMYLCASSPTGTGGRAFFGQGTRLTVV.

The chain links TRBV14 to TRBJ2-6, with 10 bases identical to TRBD1. Per the germline V gene, CDR1 is SGHDN and CDR2 is FVKESK. The V segment lost 1 base and the J segment 0 bases; nucleotides outside the gene matches: 6. The CDR3 is 19 residues long. In DNA, the CDR3 is TGTGCCAGCAGCCAAGTGAGACAGGGGGCCCGCTCTGGGGCCAACGTCCTGACTTTC. Its translation: CASSQVRQGARSGANVLTF.

The chain uses TRBV5-1 and TRBJ2-5; the match to TRBD1 covers 12 bases. This CDR3 comprises 17 residues. Germline V lookup: CDR1 SGHRS, CDR2 YFSETQ. V shed 4 bases, J shed 5 bases, and the junction held 12 bases outside the gene matches. In DNA, the CDR3 is TGCGCCAGCAGCCGGGGGACAGGGGGCTTTTATGAGGAGACCCAGTACTTC. Encoded protein: CASSRGTGGFYEETQYF.

This clone was counted only a few times. This chain links TRBV23-1 with TRBJ2-7, with 9 bases identical to TRBD1. TRBV23-1 is treated as an ORF (open reading frame) with a function not yet certain. The CDR3 extends over 15 amino acids. Unmatched junction bases numbered 9, after V lost 5 bases and J lost 4 bases. Here the CDR3 DNA reads TGCGCCAGCAGTTTCGGGACAGGGAAGATTTACGAGCAGTACTTC. It translates to CASSFGTGKIYEQYF.

The chain employs TRBV28 and TRBJ2-1; perhaps TRBD2 as D (7 bases). CDR3 size: 15 residues. Trimming pared 3 bases from V and 4 bases from J, leaving 13 bases between. The germline V gene has CDR1 MDHEN and CDR2 SYDVKM. The CDR3 nucleotides are TGTGCCAGCAGTTTGGGGGGGGGACAATACAATGAGCAGTTCTTC. Protein product: CASSLGGGQYNEQFF.

This clone was seen once. This chain links TRBV19 with TRBJ1-5; the D is unclear. The CDR3 is 13 residues long. Germline CDR1 and CDR2: LNHDA and SQIVND (reference sequence). V lost 3 bases, J lost 5 bases, and 8 bases lay in between. As DNA, the CDR3 is TGTGCCAGTAGTATCAAGAGGGATCAGCCCCAGCATTTT. Translating gives CASSIKRDQPQHF.

V gene TRBV10-3 combines with J gene TRBJ2-5, with 11 bases that match TRBD2. The germline CDR1 and CDR2 sequences are ENHRY and SYGVKD. The CDR3 is 18 amino acids. Trimming at V came to 3 bases and at J to 4 bases, leaving 13 bases not matched to a gene. The DNA of the CDR3 is TGTGCCATCAGTGATGGTAGCGGGAGGGCCAAACCCCCAGAGACCCAGTACTTC. Amino acids: CAISDGSGRAKPPETQYF.

A few counts support this clone. The chain couples TRBV18 to TRBJ2-4, with 13 bases identical to TRBD2. This CDR3 region has 18 residues. The germline gives CDR1 KGHSH, CDR2 LQKENI. The V gene end was trimmed by 2 bases and the J gene end by 0 bases; junction bases not matched to a gene: 4. This CDR3 is CASSPGGLAGIAKNIQYF. In nucleotides, the CDR3 is TGTGCCAGCTCACCAGGGGGACTAGCGGGAATAGCCAAAAACATTCAGTACTTC.

The V call is TRBV20-1, the J call TRBJ1-5; D not resolved. V lost 3 bases and J 3 bases, leaving 6 bases between the germline ends. The germline V gene has CDR1 DFQATT and CDR2 SNEGSKA (reference sequence). CDR3 length: 12 residues. CDR3 sequence: CSASTANQPQHF. CDR3 in DNA: TGCAGTGCTAGTACTGCCAATCAGCCCCAGCATTTT.

Regarding this clone: The same CDR3 arises from other DNA sequences in this sample as well. The gene calls are TRBV12-3 or TRBV12-4 and TRBJ1-1; no definite D call. The CDR3 extends over 13 amino acids. V dropped 2 bases and J dropped 1 base, with 5 bases sitting between them. CDR3 coding DNA: TGTGCCAGCAGTTTAAGCCGGAACACTGAAGCTTTCTTT. Residues: CASSLSRNTEAFF.

The rearrangement uses TRBV18 and TRBJ1-3; tentatively, D is TRBD1 (5 bases). V was pared by 3 bases and J by 0 bases, with 15 bases between. The germline V gene has CDR1 KGHSH and CDR2 LQKENI. CDR3 length: 17 amino acids. CDR3: CASSPQPGLNSGNTIYF. In DNA, the CDR3 is TGTGCCAGCTCACCCCAACCGGGACTGAACTCTGGAAACACCATATATTTT. The full variable domain, rest sourced from reference TRBV18 and TRBJ1-3, is NAGVMQNPRHLVRRRGQEARLRCSPMKGHSHVYWYRQLPEEGLKFMVYLQKENIIDESGMPKERFSAEFPKEGPSILRIQQVVRGDSAAYFCASSPQPGLNSGNTIYFGEGSWLTVV.

The chain links TRBV6-1 to TRBJ1-2, with 7 bases lining up with TRBD1. J was trimmed by 7 bases and V by 2 bases; bases with no gene match: 10. The CDR3 contains 15 residues. Looked up from germline, CDR1 is MNHNS and CDR2 is SASEGT. This chain's CDR3 is CASSEYRDSTIGYTF. CDR3 in DNA: TGTGCCAGCAGTGAATACCGGGACAGTACTATTGGCTACACCTTC.

This sequence joins TRBV28 and TRBJ1-5; maybe TRBD1 (5 bases). Trimming shortened V by 3 bases and J by 2 bases, and 11 bases separated the two germline ends. CDR1 and CDR2 from the germline V gene are MDHEN and SYDVKM. The CDR3 totals 15 residues. This chain's CDR3 is CASSLRDGGNQPQHF. In DNA, the CDR3 is TGTGCCAGCAGTTTGCGGGACGGGGGCAATCAGCCCCAGCATTTT.

This clone was recorded once. This rearrangement joins TRBV4-2 to TRBJ2-5; 10 positions agree with TRBD2. The germline V gene has CDR1 LGHNA and CDR2 YNFKEQ. The ends lost 1 base at V and 0 bases at J; junction bases unmatched: 2. This CDR3 is 16 amino acids long. CDR3 in amino acids: CASSQGLAGDQETQYF. CDR3 bases: TGTGCCAGCAGCCAAGGACTAGCGGGTGACCAAGAGACCCAGTACTTC.

This rearrangement joins TRBV28 to TRBJ2-7; the D gene is possibly TRBD1 (5 bases). Trimming pared 3 bases from V and 2 bases from J, leaving 17 bases between. The CDR3 has 16 residues. Germline-derived CDR1 and CDR2 are MDHEN and SYDVKM. CDR3 sequence (DNA): TGTGCCAGCAGTTTGGACAAGGTGTCGGCAACCTACGAGCAGTACTTC. As protein: CASSLDKVSATYEQYF.

The V and J genes are TRBV4-3 and TRBJ2-7; tentative D call: TRBD2 (6 bases). The V gene lost 4 bases and the J gene lost 8 bases, with 15 bases spanning the gap. The CDR3 consists of 13 residues. From germline, CDR1 is LGHNA and CDR2 YSLEER. CDR3 sequence reads: CASSPGVGFKQYF. CDR3 sequence (DNA): TGCGCCAGCAGCCCGGGAGTCGGGTTCAAGCAGTACTTC.

The chain joins TRBV30 to TRBJ2-1, with unresolved D. There are 13 residues in the CDR3. The V end was cut by 0 bases, the J end by 5 bases, with 8 bases between. Germline V gives CDR1 GTSNPN, CDR2 SVGIG (reference sequence). CDR3 sequence (DNA): TGTGCCTGGAGTGTCGAGGAGAACAATGAGCAGTTCTTC. As protein: CAWSVEENNEQFF.

The gene calls are TRBV30 and TRBJ2-1; 11 bases line up with TRBD2. The CDR3 loop spans 13 amino acids. Per germline, CDR1 GTSNPN and CDR2 SVGIG (reference sequence). V gave up 7 bases and J gave up 5 bases; unmatched junction bases: 4. CDR3 in amino acids: CASTSGKHNEQFF. The CDR3 DNA is TGTGCCTCGACTAGCGGGAAACACAATGAGCAGTTCTTC.

This chain connects TRBV11-2 to TRBJ2-1; 13 bases match TRBD2. This CDR3 is built from 17 residues. Trimming at V came to 1 base and at J to 9 bases, leaving 9 bases not matched to a gene. Germline V gene data show CDR1 as SGHAT and CDR2 as FQNNGV. Here the CDR3 reads CASSLGTGTSGKGEQFF. CDR3 bases: TGTGCCAGCAGCTTAGGGACCGGGACTAGCGGGAAGGGTGAGCAGTTCTTC.

The genes are TRBV12-3 or TRBV12-4 and TRBJ1-2; no clear D gene. The CDR3 consists of 12 residues. With 7 bases removed from V and 6 bases from J, the gap between germline ends came to 12 bases. CDR3 sequence: CASTLRGDGYTF. In DNA, the CDR3 is TGTGCCAGCACTTTGCGGGGAGATGGCTACACCTTC.

V and J are TRBV7-2 and TRBJ1-2; no firm D call. CDR1 is SGHTA, CDR2 FQGNSA, per germline. The CDR3 has 14 residues. V lost 1 base, J lost 7 bases, and 13 bases lay in between. The CDR3 reads CASSLVKHGVGYTF. The CDR3 DNA is TGTGCCAGCAGCTTAGTCAAGCACGGGGTTGGCTACACCTTC.